This entry is about one T cell receptor (beta chain). The data were taken from a study of shared clonotypes between healthy human individuals. Produced via immunoSEQ multiplex PCR; TCRdb's table is partial and in-frame only. The table has 2 million to 2.5 million clones, approximately 93% seen once; the top ten hold 0.35% to 0.5%. The CDR3 is 14 amino acids. Trimming removed 11 bases from V and 0 bases from J, with 16 bases in between. CDR1 is MNHEY, CDR2 SMNVEV, per germline (reference sequence). This receptor was obtained from a man aged 18 to 29 in good health. Some clones in this sample may be carry-over from other donors' samples. Sample: naive CD4+ T cells from PBMCs. Sample subset: CD45RA+ positively selected. The chain couples TRBV27 to TRBJ1-2; no clear D. Here the CDR3 DNA reads TGTGCCTCCAAAGCAGTCTCTTCTAACTATGGCTACACCTTC. Translated: CASKAVSSNYGYTF.